This record looks at one TCR beta chain sequence and its context. What antigen it recognizes has not been identified. Qualities for individual bases were not recorded, and no much larger clone is one base off. RNA was extracted with the RNeasy kit and about 0.45 to 1 ug was reverse transcribed using random hexamers. TCR beta CDR3 regions were amplified with the immunoSEQ multiplex PCR assay covering 54 Vbeta and 13 Jbeta segments. PCR amplification bias was corrected using a synthetic template baseline for primer optimization and computational correction. The authors' analysis ran thus. Reads were annotated to V, D and J genes per IMGT and analyzed with immunoSEQ Analyzer, keeping only productive sequences. Clonality was calculated as one minus the Shannon entropy normalized by log2 of the number of productive unique sequences. Public and private clones were assessed among the 100 most prevalent clones of each patient and control. A clone was defined as Susac-specific if it was absent from the healthy and MS cohorts, from roughly 990 published viral clones and from other ImmuneACCESS disease sequences. The public reads were reprocessed in TCRdb via fastp at Q25 and MiXCR, keeping in-frame beta chains. One record per CDR3 amino acid sequence lists the most common genes and DNA. The V and J calls here are based on TCRdb, not the publication. The sample includes fewer than 300,000 distinct CDR3 sequences, with about 88% observed a single time. The ten largest clones represent 0.11% of the sample.

The sample comes from a study of CD8 T cells in Susac syndrome (dated by TCRdb to about 2019). Broadly, across the study: Repertoire sequencing was used to test whether CD8+ T cell activation and differentiation in Susac syndrome was antigen driven. Clonality of the CD8+ T cell repertoire was compared between eleven to twelve healthy donors, about 14 Susac syndrome patients and some 15 multiple sclerosis patients. The investigation overall reported the following: The number of individuals in the TCR sequencing and HLA analysis was recognized as being relatively small.

High-throughput TCR beta sequencing profiled peripheral blood CD8+ and CD4+ T cells from healthy donors, Susac syndrome patients and multiple sclerosis patients. The multiple sclerosis controls were treatment-naive patients who had stable or active relapsing-remitting disease and met the revised McDonald criteria. Bulk CD8+ and CD4+ T cells were purified magnetically by negative isolation, whereas CD8+ TEMRA cells were enriched by FACS. Blood was drawn into EDTA tubes, processed within 24 hours, and PBMCs were isolated by density gradient centrifugation. PBMCs intended for TCR sequencing were cryopreserved in liquid nitrogen and were subsequently thawed in a 37 degrees C water bath. Purity of sorted or isolated CD4+, CD8+ and CD8+ TEMRA cells was at least 90%. This clonotype was sampled from a human donor with multiple sclerosis. Sequencing was performed on CD8+ T cells from PBMCs.

The CDR3 has the sequence CSVEGSTPPGKLGEKLFF. The DNA sequence follows: TGCAGCGTTGAAGGATCAACCCCCCCGGGAAAGTTGGGAGAAAAACTGTTTTTT. The rearrangement combines TRBV29-1 with TRBJ1-4; the D gene cannot be named for sure. Trimming costs V 1 base and J 8 bases, and their ends lie 26 bases apart. The germline V gene specifies SQVTM as CDR1 and ANQGSEA as CDR2. The CDR3 spans 18 residues, from the cysteine through the phenylalanine. Left in the record is the CDR3 DNA by itself, 54 bases read in frame from the first base.